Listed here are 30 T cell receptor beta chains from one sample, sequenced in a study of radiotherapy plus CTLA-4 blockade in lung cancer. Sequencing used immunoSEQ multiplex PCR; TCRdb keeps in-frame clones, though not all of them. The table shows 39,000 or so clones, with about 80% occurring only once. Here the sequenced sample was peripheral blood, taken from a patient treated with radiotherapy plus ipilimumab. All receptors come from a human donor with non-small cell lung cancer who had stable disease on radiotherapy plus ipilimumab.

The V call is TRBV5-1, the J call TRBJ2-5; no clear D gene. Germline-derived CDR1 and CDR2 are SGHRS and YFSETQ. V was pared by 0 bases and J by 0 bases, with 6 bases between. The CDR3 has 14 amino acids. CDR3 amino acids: CASSLVAYQETQYF. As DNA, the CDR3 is TGCGCCAGCAGCTTGGTGGCGTACCAAGAGACCCAGTACTTC.

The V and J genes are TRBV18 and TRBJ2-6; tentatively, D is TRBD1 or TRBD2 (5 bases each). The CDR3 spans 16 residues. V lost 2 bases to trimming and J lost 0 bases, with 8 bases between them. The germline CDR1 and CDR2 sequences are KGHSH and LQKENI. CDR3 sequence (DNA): TGTGCCAGCTCACCAGGGACGAGCTCTGGGGCCAACGTCCTGACTTTC. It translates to CASSPGTSSGANVLTF. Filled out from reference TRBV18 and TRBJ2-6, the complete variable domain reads NAGVMQNPRHLVRRRGQEARLRCSPMKGHSHVYWYRQLPEEGLKFMVYLQKENIIDESGMPKERFSAEFPKEGPSILRIQQVVRGDSAAYFCASSPGTSSGANVLTFGAGSRLTVL.

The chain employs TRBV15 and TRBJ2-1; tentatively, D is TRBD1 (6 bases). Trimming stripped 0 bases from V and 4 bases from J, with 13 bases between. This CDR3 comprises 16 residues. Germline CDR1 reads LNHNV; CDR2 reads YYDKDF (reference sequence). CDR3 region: CATSRDRDKLYNEQFF. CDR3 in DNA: TGTGCCACCAGCAGAGATCGGGACAAATTATACAATGAGCAGTTCTTC. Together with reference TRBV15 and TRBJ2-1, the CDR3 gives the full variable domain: DAMVIQNPRYQVTQFGKPVTLSCSQTLNHNVMYWYQQKSSQAPKLLFHYYDKDFNNEADTPDNFQSRRPNTSFCFLDIRSPGLGDTAMYLCATSRDRDKLYNEQFFGPGTRLTVL.

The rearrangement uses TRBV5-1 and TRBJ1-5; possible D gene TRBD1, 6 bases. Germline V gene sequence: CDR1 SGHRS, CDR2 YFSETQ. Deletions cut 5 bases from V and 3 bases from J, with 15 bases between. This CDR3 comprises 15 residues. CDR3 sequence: CASSTGGANNQPQHF. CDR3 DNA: TGCGCCAGCAGTACCGGGGGCGCAAACAATCAGCCCCAGCATTTT.

The CDR3 sequence: CASSADGRQPYEQYV. The CDR3 DNA is TGTGCCAGCAGTGCTGACGGGAGACAACCTTACGAGCAGTACGTC. The V and J genes are TRBV6-1 and TRBJ2-7; D is possibly TRBD2 (6 bases). V was shortened by 4 bases and J by 4 bases, with 17 bases between the two germline ends. The CDR3 runs 15 residues. Germline assignment: CDR1 MNHNS and CDR2 SASEGT.

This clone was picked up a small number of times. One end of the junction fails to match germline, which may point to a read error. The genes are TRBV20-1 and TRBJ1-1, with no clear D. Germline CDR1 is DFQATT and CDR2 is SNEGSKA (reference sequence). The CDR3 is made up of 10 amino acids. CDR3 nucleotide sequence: TGCAGTGCTATCAACATTGAAGCTTTCTTT. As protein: CSAINIEAFF.

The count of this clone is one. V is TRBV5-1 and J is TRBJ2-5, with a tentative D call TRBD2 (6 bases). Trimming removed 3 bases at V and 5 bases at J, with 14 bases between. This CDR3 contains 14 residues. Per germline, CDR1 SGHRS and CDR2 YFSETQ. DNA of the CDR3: TGCGCCAGCAGCTCTGCTGGCGGGATGGAGACCCAGTACTTC. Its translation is CASSSAGGMETQYF.

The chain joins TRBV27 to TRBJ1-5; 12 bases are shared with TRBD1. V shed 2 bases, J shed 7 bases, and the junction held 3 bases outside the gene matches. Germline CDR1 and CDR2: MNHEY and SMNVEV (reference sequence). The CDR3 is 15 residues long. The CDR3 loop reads CASSLGTGGGQPQHF. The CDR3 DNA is TGTGCCAGCAGTTTAGGGACAGGGGGCGGCCAGCCCCAGCATTTT.

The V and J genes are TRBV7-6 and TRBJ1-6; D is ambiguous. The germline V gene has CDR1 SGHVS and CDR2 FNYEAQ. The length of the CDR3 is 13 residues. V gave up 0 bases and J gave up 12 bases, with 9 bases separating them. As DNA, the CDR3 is TGTGCCAGCAGCTTAGCGCGCGGAGGACCCCTCCACTTT. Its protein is CASSLARGGPLHF.

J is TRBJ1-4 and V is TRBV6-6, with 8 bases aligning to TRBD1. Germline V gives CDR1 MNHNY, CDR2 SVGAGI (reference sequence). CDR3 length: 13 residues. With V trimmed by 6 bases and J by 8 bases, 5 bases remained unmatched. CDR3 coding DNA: TGTGCCAGCAGCGTACAGGGGGGGGAAAAACTGTTTTTT. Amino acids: CASSVQGGEKLFF.

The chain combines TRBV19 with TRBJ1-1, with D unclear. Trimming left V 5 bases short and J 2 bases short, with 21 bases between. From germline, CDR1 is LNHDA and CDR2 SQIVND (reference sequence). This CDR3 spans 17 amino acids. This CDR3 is CASSLTLMIGANTEAFF. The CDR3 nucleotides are TGTGCCAGTAGTCTTACCCTTATGATTGGAGCTAACACTGAAGCTTTCTTT. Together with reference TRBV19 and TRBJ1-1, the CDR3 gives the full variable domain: DGGITQSPKYLFRKEGQNVTLSCEQNLNHDAMYWYRQDPGQGLRLIYYSQIVNDFQKGDIAEGYSVSREKKESFPLTVTSAQKNPTAFYLCASSLTLMIGANTEAFFGQGTRLTVV.

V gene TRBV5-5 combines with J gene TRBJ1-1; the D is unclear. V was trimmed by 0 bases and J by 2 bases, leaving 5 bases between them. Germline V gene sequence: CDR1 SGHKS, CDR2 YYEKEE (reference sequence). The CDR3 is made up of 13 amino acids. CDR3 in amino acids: CASSLDPNTEAFF. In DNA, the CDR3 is TGTGCCAGCAGCTTGGACCCTAACACTGAAGCTTTCTTT.

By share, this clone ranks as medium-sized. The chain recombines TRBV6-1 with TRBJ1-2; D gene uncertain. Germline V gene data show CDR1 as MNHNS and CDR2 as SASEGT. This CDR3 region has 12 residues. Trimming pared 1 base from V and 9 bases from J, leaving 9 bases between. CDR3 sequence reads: CASSEVAVRYTF. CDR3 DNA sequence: TGTGCCAGCAGTGAAGTTGCAGTCCGCTACACCTTC.

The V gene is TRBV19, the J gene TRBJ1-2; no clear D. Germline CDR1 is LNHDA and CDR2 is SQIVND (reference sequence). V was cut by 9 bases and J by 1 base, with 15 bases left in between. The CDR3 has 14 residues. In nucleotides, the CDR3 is TGTGCCAGCAGAACAAGAGGTTTTAACTATGGCTACACCTTC. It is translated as CASRTRGFNYGYTF.

CDR3 bases: TGTGCCTGGAGTGTTGGGGGACAGGGTAGGAAGCCCCAGCATTTT. Translation: CAWSVGGQGRKPQHF. V usage is TRBV30 and J usage is TRBJ1-5; 9 nucleotides line up with TRBD1. The CDR3 consists of 15 residues. With V trimmed by 0 bases and J by 8 bases, 8 bases remained unmatched. The germline V gene has CDR1 GTSNPN and CDR2 SVGIG (reference sequence).

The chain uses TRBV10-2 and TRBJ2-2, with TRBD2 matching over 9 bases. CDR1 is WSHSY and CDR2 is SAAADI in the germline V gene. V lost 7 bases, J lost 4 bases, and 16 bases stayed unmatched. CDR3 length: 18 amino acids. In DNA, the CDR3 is TGCGCCAGCAAGGAGGCGCGGGGGGGCCGGGCGAGCACCGGGGAGCTGTTTTTT. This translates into CASKEARGGRASTGELFF.

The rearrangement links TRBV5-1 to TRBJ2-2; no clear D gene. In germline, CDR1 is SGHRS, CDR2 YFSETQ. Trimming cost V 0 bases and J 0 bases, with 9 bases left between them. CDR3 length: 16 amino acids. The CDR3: CASSLEAVPNTGELFF. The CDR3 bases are TGCGCCAGCAGCTTGGAAGCCGTTCCGAACACCGGGGAGCTGTTTTTT.

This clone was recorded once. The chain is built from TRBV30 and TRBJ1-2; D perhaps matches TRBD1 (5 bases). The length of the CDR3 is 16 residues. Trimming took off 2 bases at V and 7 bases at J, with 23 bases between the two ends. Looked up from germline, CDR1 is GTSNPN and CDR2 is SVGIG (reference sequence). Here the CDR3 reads CAWSSRQSGGFGGYTF. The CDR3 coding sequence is TGTGCCTGGAGTTCCCGACAAAGTGGGGGGTTTGGTGGCTACACCTTC.

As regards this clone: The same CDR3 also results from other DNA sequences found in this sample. In DNA, the CDR3 is TGTGCCAGCTCACCACCGGGCGCGGGGGTAAACACTGAAGCTTTCTTT. Its translation is CASSPPGAGVNTEAFF. The genes are TRBV18 and TRBJ1-1; D is perhaps TRBD1 (5 bases). The CDR3 extends over 16 amino acids. Trimming took 0 bases from V and 2 from J, leaving 13 bases between them. The germline V gene encodes CDR1 KGHSH and CDR2 LQKENI.

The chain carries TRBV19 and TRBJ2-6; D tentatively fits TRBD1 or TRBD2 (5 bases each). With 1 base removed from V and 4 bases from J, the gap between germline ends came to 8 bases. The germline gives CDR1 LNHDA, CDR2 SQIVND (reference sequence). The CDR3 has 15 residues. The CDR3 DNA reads TGTGCCAGTAGTATAGGAGGGGACGGGGCCAACGTCCTGACTTTC. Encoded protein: CASSIGGDGANVLTF.

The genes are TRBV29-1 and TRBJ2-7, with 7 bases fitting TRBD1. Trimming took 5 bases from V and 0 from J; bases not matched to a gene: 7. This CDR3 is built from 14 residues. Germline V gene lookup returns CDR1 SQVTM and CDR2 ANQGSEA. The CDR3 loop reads CSVSLWTGSYEQYF. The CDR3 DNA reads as TGCAGCGTTTCCCTATGGACAGGCTCCTACGAGCAGTACTTC.

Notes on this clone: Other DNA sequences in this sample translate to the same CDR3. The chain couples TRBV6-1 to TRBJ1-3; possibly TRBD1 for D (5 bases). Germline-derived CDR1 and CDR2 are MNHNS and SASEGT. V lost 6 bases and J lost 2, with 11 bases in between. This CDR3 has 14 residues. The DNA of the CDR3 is TGTGCCAGCAGCGAAAGGGGTCCTGGAAACACCATATATTTT. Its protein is CASSERGPGNTIYF.

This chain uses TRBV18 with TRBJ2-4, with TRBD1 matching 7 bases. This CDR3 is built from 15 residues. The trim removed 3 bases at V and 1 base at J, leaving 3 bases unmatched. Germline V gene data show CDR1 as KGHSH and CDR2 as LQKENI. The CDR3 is CASSPDRVAKNIQYF. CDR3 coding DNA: TGTGCCAGCTCACCCGACAGGGTTGCCAAAAACATTCAGTACTTC.

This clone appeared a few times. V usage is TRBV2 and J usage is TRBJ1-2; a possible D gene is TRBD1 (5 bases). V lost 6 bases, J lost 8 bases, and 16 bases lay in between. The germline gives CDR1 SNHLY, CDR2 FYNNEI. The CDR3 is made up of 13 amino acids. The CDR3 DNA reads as TGTGCCAGCAGCCTCCCCCCGACAGAAGGCTACACCTTC. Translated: CASSLPPTEGYTF.

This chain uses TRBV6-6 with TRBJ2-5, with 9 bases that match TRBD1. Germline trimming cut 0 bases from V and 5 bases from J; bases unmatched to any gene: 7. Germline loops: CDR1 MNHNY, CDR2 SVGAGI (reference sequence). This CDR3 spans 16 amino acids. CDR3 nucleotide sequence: TGTGCCAGCAGTTACTCGTTAAGGACAGGGGATGAGACCCAGTACTTC. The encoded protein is CASSYSLRTGDETQYF.

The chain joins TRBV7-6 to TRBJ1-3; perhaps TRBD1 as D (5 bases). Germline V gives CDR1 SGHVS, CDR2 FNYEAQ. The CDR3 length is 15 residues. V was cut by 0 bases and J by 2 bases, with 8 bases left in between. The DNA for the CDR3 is TGTGCCAGCAGCTTAGCCCGGACAACTGGAAACACCATATATTTT. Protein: CASSLARTTGNTIYF.

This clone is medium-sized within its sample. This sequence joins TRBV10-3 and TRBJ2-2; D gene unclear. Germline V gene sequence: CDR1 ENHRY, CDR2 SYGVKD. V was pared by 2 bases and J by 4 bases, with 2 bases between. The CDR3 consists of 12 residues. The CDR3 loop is CAISETTGELFF. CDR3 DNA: TGTGCCATCAGTGAGACCACCGGGGAGCTGTTTTTT.

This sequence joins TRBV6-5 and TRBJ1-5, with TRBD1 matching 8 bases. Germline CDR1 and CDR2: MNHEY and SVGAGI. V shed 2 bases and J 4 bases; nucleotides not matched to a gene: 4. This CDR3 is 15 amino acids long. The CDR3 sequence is CASSYARQGNQPQHF. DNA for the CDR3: TGTGCCAGCAGTTACGCAAGACAGGGGAATCAGCCCCAGCATTTT.

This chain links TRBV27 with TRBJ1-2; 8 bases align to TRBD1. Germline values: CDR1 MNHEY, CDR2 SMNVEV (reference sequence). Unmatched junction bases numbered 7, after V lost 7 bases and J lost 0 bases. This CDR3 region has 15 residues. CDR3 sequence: CASIQGDIANYGYTF. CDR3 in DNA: TGTGCCAGCATACAGGGGGATATAGCTAACTATGGCTACACCTTC.

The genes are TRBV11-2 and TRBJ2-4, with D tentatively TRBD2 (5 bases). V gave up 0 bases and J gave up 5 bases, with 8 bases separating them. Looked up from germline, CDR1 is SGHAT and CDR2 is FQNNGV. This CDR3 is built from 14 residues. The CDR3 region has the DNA TGTGCCAGCAGCTTAGATAGGCGGGAAAACATTCAGTACTTC. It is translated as CASSLDRRENIQYF.